The rows below give T cell receptor beta chains drawn from one sample of a study of CXCR3-negative and CXCR3-positive naive CD8 T cells. TCRdb re-called the 5' RACE reads and gives one entry per CDR3 protein, without DNA. Across over 45,000 distinct CDR3 sequences, the top ten clones capture about 15% of the sample. The sequenced sample was memory CD8+ T cells from blood. Receptors were obtained from a human donor in good health. Some clones in this sample may be carry-over from other donors' samples. Both conserved end residues are part of each CDR3. Each record gives: CDR3 protein, J gene, V gene, clone size. Size is omitted from some rows. Given values are once, few, many or a class for expanded clones.

CDR3 protein: CASSNLEGDDEQYF
J gene: TRBJ2-7
V gene: TRBV28
clone size: NA

CDR3 protein: CASSLVGQGYEQYF
J gene: TRBJ2-7
V gene: TRBV7-9
clone size: NA

CDR3 protein: CASSLLAGGDTGELFF
J gene: TRBJ2-2
V gene: TRBV28
clone size: NA

CDR3 protein: CSVERGPTEAFF
J gene: TRBJ1-1
V gene: TRBV29-1
clone size: NA

CDR3 protein: CASSFHGSGEQYF
J gene: TRBJ2-7
V gene: TRBV28
clone size: NA

CDR3 protein: CASSLTSGGKETQYF
J gene: TRBJ2-5
V gene: TRBV7-6
clone size: NA

CDR3 protein: CASSQEAVGSVGELFF
J gene: TRBJ2-2
V gene: TRBV3-1
clone size: NA

CDR3 protein: CASSKRPGGYGYTF
J gene: TRBJ1-2
V gene: TRBV21-1
clone size: NA

CDR3 protein: CASSYRGNYEQYF
J gene: TRBJ2-7
V gene: TRBV28
clone size: NA

CDR3 protein: CASRSGTGTSYEQYF
J gene: TRBJ2-7
V gene: TRBV7-9
clone size: NA

CDR3 protein: CASSFGTDQPQHF
J gene: TRBJ1-5
V gene: TRBV5-1
clone size: NA

CDR3 protein: CASSQEVPGVGWETQYF
J gene: TRBJ2-5
V gene: TRBV4-3
clone size: NA

CDR3 protein: CSALRGHLSTDTQYF
J gene: TRBJ2-3
V gene: TRBV20-1
clone size: NA

CDR3 protein: CASSDSTATQYF
J gene: TRBJ2-3
V gene: TRBV7-8
clone size: NA

CDR3 protein: CASSGPVGSWADTQYF
J gene: TRBJ2-3
V gene: TRBV25-1
clone size: NA

CDR3 protein: CASISGKVLDTQYF
J gene: TRBJ2-3
V gene: TRBV28
clone size: NA

CDR3 protein: CASSLQGPARETQYF
J gene: TRBJ2-5
V gene: TRBV5-1
clone size: NA

CDR3 protein: CSVEDLARETNEQFF
J gene: TRBJ2-1
V gene: TRBV29-1
clone size: NA

CDR3 protein: CASLRGDGVTYEQYF
J gene: TRBJ2-7
V gene: TRBV28
clone size: NA

CDR3 protein: CSATGTSDYEQYF
J gene: TRBJ2-7
V gene: TRBV20-1
clone size: NA

CDR3 protein: CSARAEGEWYGYTF
J gene: TRBJ1-2
V gene: TRBV20-1
clone size: NA

CDR3 protein: CASRLEGLGSPLHF
J gene: TRBJ1-6
V gene: TRBV5-1
clone size: NA

CDR3 protein: CASSPGGLNTEAFF
J gene: TRBJ1-1
V gene: TRBV6-5
clone size: NA

CDR3 protein: CASTLGGSTDTQYF
J gene: TRBJ2-3
V gene: TRBV3-1
clone size: NA

CDR3 protein: CASSERGGLGEQFF
J gene: TRBJ2-1
V gene: TRBV6-4
clone size: NA

CDR3 protein: CASSDSSGGATDMRYF
J gene: TRBJ2-3
V gene: TRBV6-4
clone size: NA

CDR3 protein: CASSPGGYEQYF
J gene: TRBJ2-7
V gene: TRBV7-2
clone size: NA

CDR3 protein: CSVGSGGTDTQYF
J gene: TRBJ2-3
V gene: TRBV29-1
clone size: NA

CDR3 protein: CASSFSGDNSPLHF
J gene: TRBJ1-6
V gene: TRBV28
clone size: NA

CDR3 protein: CASHRGHEQFF
J gene: TRBJ2-1
V gene: TRBV27
clone size: NA

CDR3 protein: CATSDSYEQFF
J gene: TRBJ2-1
V gene: TRBV24-1
clone size: NA

CDR3 protein: CASSLVPDRLSGYTF
J gene: TRBJ1-2
V gene: TRBV12-3/TRBV12-4
clone size: NA

CDR3 protein: CASSATARSYEQYF
J gene: TRBJ2-7
V gene: TRBV9
clone size: medium-sized

CDR3 protein: CASSQDTAEEKLFF
J gene: TRBJ1-4
V gene: TRBV4-1
clone size: NA

CDR3 protein: CASSQDSGLDQPQHF
J gene: TRBJ1-5
V gene: TRBV4-3
clone size: NA

CDR3 protein: CASSQRSGSAMADTQYF
J gene: TRBJ2-3
V gene: TRBV14
clone size: NA

CDR3 protein: CSVHLRRNTDTQYF
J gene: TRBJ2-3
V gene: TRBV29-1
clone size: NA

CDR3 protein: CSATDSSYNSPLHF
J gene: TRBJ1-6
V gene: TRBV20-1
clone size: NA

CDR3 protein: CSVVQGQPTYEQYF
J gene: TRBJ2-7
V gene: TRBV29-1
clone size: NA

CDR3 protein: CASSFWVSSGANVLTF
J gene: TRBJ2-6
V gene: TRBV5-5
clone size: NA

CDR3 protein: CASSIGQGIYEQYF
J gene: TRBJ2-7
V gene: TRBV19
clone size: NA

CDR3 protein: CSATGLALSDEQFF
J gene: TRBJ2-1
V gene: TRBV20-1
clone size: NA

CDR3 protein: CASRHGASGSEQYF
J gene: TRBJ2-7
V gene: TRBV6-2/TRBV6-3
clone size: NA

CDR3 protein: CASSPSSGGGYNEQFF
J gene: TRBJ2-1
V gene: TRBV6-4
clone size: NA

CDR3 protein: CSVEGTSGSSDEQYF
J gene: TRBJ2-7
V gene: TRBV29-1
clone size: NA

CDR3 protein: CASSPGTPNTGELFF
J gene: TRBJ2-2
V gene: TRBV3-1
clone size: NA

CDR3 protein: CASSEGSNQPQHF
J gene: TRBJ1-5
V gene: TRBV6-4
clone size: medium-sized

CDR3 protein: CASSTRQGRGTEAFF
J gene: TRBJ1-1
V gene: TRBV7-2
clone size: NA

CDR3 protein: CASSEGLAGGLHKQYF
J gene: TRBJ2-7
V gene: TRBV12-3/TRBV12-4
clone size: NA